Here is one T cell receptor beta chain with its context. Its antigen is currently unknown. Mismatch with germline at one junction end may stem from a read error. This sample is part of a study of vaccination effects on CD4 cells after COVID-19. Study-level information: Participants were vaccinated with two doses of either the BNT162b2 or mRNA-1273 vaccine. Samples from two convalescent patients were given 16 days and one week before vaccination.

Libraries were prepared by immunoSEQ multiplex PCR; TCRdb keeps only in-frame clonotypes and omits some of them. The sample lists more than 35,000 clones; around 72% were seen once. Germline CDR1 and CDR2: SSHAT and FNYEAQ (reference sequence). This CDR3 has 13 residues. ViraFEST used viral peptide pools to expand antigen-specific CD4+ T cells before sequencing. It was after 10 days of culture that CD4+ T cells were isolated. By PCR, the person was confirmed to have had SARS-CoV-2 infection between March and December 2020. Supplemented with around 11 IU/ml IL-2 and 9.5 to 10 ug/ml peptides, two million PBMC per well were kept in culture.

Sequencing used CD4+ T cells from PBMCs cultured with a peptide pool, obtained before COVID-19 vaccination. The sequence was obtained from a human donor who had a prior SARS-CoV-2 infection. The chain combines TRBV7-7 with TRBJ2-7; 8 bases map to TRBD1. The CDR3 region is CASSQDRGVEQYF. The CDR3 coding sequence is TGTGCTAGCAGCCAAGACAGGGGTGTGGAGCAGTACTTC.